One sample yielded the 5 T cell receptor beta chains listed below, sequenced in a study of cytomegalovirus exposure and HLA in healthy donors (dated by TCRdb to the late 2010s). Library method: the immunoSEQ multiplex PCR assay. For the multiplex PCR, a mixture combining 60 forward primers for TCR Vbeta segments and 13 reverse primers for TCR Jbeta segments was used. The table comes from immuneACCESS by way of TCRdb, which keeps in-frame sequences with V and J called. Part of the clones is missing from these tables; in studies checked, under half for an unresolved V gene and the rest for unknown reasons. This sample is represented by about 55,000 clones; 70% to 80% of them were singletons. Roughly 1.5% of the sample lies in the top ten. The sequenced sample was PBMCs. The receptors stem from a female donor in good health and CMV-seronegative.

The chain has TRBV23-1 and TRBJ1-5; the match to TRBD1 covers 11 bases. TRBV23-1 is noted as an ORF with a role that remains uncertain. After removal of 6 bases from V and 3 bases from J, the junction contained 1 base not matched to a gene. This CDR3 is 14 amino acids long. CDR3 DNA sequence: TGCGCCAGCAGGGACAGGGGGCTCAATCAGCCCCAGCATTTT. As protein: CASRDRGLNQPQHF.

V is TRBV4-2 and J is TRBJ2-1; 9 bases are a match to TRBD2. V lost 5 bases and J lost 3; bases outside the gene matches: 11. CDR1 is LGHNA, CDR2 YNFKEQ, per germline. The CDR3 is 17 residues long. For the CDR3, the DNA is TGTGCCAGCAGCATGAGGTCGGCTAGCGGGGTCTACAATGAGCAGTTCTTC. It yields the protein CASSMRSASGVYNEQFF.

The rearrangement uses TRBV27 and TRBJ2-7, with 8 nucleotides matching TRBD1. This CDR3 contains 13 residues. Unmatched junction bases numbered 7, after V lost 3 bases and J lost 9 bases. Germline V gene lookup returns CDR1 MNHEY and CDR2 SMNVEV (reference sequence). The CDR3 here is CASSFLGQGGQYF. In nucleotides, the CDR3 is TGTGCCAGCAGTTTCCTTGGACAGGGCGGGCAGTACTTC.

This clone was seen only a few times. The V gene is TRBV2, the J gene TRBJ2-3, with a possible D match to TRBD2 (6 bases). The V gene lost 0 bases and the J gene lost 0 bases, with 13 bases spanning the gap. Germline CDR1 SNHLY, CDR2 FYNNEI. The CDR3 runs 17 residues. CDR3 bases: TGTGCCAGCAGTGAAGCGCGGCGGGGTGGGAGCACAGATACGCAGTATTTT. Its protein product is CASSEARRGGSTDTQYF.

This clone has a handful of counts. The chain combines TRBV4-3 with TRBJ1-1, with 7 bases aligning to TRBD1. Germline V gene lookup returns CDR1 LGHNA and CDR2 YSLEER. The CDR3 spans 14 residues. J lost 6 bases, V lost 3 bases, and 7 bases had no gene match. The CDR3 loop reads CASSQDRLWAEAFF. CDR3 coding DNA: TGCGCCAGCAGCCAGGACAGGCTTTGGGCTGAAGCTTTCTTT.